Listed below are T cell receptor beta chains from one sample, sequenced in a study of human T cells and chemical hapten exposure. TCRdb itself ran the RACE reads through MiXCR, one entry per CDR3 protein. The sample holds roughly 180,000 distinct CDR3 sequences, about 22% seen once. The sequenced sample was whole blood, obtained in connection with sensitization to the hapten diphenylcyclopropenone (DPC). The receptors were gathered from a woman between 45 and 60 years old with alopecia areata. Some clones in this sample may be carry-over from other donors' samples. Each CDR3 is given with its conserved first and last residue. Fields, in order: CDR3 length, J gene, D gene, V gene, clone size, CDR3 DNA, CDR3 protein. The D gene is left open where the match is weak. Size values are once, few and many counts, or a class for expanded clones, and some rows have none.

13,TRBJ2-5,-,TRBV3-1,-,TGTGCCAGCAGCCAAGGACGGGAAGAGACCCAGTACTTC,CASSQGREETQYF
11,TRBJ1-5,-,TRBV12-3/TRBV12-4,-,TGTGCCAGCAGTTTAGGCGAGCCCCAGCATTTT,CASSLGEPQHF
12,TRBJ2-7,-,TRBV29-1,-,TGCAGCGTTGGTCTGGGGGTGAACGAGCAGTACTTC,CSVGLGVNEQYF
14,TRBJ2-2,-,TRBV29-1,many,TGCAGCGTTCAACGGGGGGCCAGGGGTGGGGAGCTGTTTTTT,CSVQRGARGGELFF
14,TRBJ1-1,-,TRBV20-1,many,TGCAGTGCTAGTCCCCCGGTCTGGCACACTGAAGCTTTCTTT,CSASPPVWHTEAFF
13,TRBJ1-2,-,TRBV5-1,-,TGCGCCAGCAGCTTGGGAGGGGGTGATGGCTACACCTTC,CASSLGGGDGYTF
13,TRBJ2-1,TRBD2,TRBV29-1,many,TGCAGCGTTAACGGACTAGTGGGCGGGGAGCAGTTCTTC,CSVNGLVGGEQFF
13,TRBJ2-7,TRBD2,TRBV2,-,TGTGCCAGCAGGCGGGAGTTTCATGGCGAGCAGTACTTC,CASRREFHGEQYF
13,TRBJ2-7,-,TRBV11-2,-,TGTGCCAGCAGCTTAGGTCGTGACTACGAGCAGTACTTC,CASSLGRDYEQYF
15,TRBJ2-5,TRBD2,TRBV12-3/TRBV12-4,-,TGTGCCAGCAGTTTCAGCGGGACGGCTCGAGAGACCCAGTACTTC,CASSFSGTARETQYF
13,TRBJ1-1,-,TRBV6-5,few,TGTGCCAGCAGTTATTTGGGTCACACTGAAGCTTTCTTT,CASSYLGHTEAFF
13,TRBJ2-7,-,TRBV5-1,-,TGCGCCAGCAGCTTGGTGGAAACCTACGAGCAGTACTTC,CASSLVETYEQYF
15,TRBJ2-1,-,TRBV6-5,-,TGTGCCAGCAGACCCCACTCTAGCGTGTACAATGAGCAGTTCTTC,CASRPHSSVYNEQFF
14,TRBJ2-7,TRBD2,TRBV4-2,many,TGTGCCAGCAGCCAAGCAGCGGGAAGGGACGAGCAGTACTTC,CASSQAAGRDEQYF
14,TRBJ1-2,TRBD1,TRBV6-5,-,TGTGCCAGCAGTGCGGACAGGGGGGACTATGGCTACACCTTC,CASSADRGDYGYTF
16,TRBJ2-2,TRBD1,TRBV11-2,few,TGTGCCAGCAGCTTAGCAGGACAGGGGGACACCGGGGAGCTGTTTTTT,CASSLAGQGDTGELFF
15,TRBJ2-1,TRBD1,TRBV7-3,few,TGTGCCAGCAGCTTATCAGGGGGCCGTTACAATGAGCAGTTCTTC,CASSLSGGRYNEQFF
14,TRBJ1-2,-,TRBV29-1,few,TGCAGCGTTGACAGTCTGGGGCAGCTCTATGGCTACACCTTC,CSVDSLGQLYGYTF
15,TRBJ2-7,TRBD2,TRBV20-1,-,TGCAGTGCTGGAGAACTAGCGCCCGGGTACTACGAGCAGTACTTC,CSAGELAPGYYEQYF
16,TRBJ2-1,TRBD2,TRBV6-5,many,TGTGCCAGCAGAGGACTAGCGGGAGTGAGATACAATGAGCAGTTCTTC,CASRGLAGVRYNEQFF
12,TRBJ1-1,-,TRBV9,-,TGTGCCAGCAGCACCCGGGCCGGTCAGGCTTTCTTT,CASSTRAGQAFF
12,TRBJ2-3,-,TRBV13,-,TGTGCCAGCATCCAGTGGGTAGATACGCAGTATTTT,CASIQWVDTQYF
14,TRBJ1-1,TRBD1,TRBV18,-,TGTGCCAGCTCAGTTCCGGGACAGAAAACTGAAGCTTTCTTT,CASSVPGQKTEAFF
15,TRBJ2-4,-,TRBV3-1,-,TGTGCCAGCAGCCAAGAAGTCGCCGCCAAAAACATTCAGTACTTC,CASSQEVAAKNIQYF
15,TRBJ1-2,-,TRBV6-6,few,TGTGCCAGCAGTTACTTGGGGGGGGGCAGCTATGGCTACACCTTC,CASSYLGGGSYGYTF
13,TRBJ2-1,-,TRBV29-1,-,TGCAGCGTTGTACCTCAGGGAAACAATGAGCAGTTCTTC,CSVVPQGNNEQFF
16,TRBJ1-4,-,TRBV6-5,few,TGTGCCAGCAGTTACTCGACAGCCACGCGCCGCGAAAAACTGTTTTTT,CASSYSTATRREKLFF
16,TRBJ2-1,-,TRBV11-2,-,TGTGCCAGCAGTCTCCCCGGTCTTCGCTCCTACAATGAGCAGTTCTTC,CASSLPGLRSYNEQFF
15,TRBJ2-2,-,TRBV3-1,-,TGTGCCAGCAGCCAAGGCCCCATCGGGGGCGGGGAGCTGTTTTTT,CASSQGPIGGGELFF